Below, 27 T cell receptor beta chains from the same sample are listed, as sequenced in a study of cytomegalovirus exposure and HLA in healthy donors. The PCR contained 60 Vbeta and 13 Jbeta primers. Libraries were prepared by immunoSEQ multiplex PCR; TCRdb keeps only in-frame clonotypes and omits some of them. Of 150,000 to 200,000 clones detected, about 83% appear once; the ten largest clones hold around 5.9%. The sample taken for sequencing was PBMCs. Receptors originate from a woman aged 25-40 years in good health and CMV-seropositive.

The CDR3 DNA follows: TGTGCCAGCAGCGTAGGACTAGCGGGGCAAGTTAGCACAGATACGCAGTATTTT. It codes for CASSVGLAGQVSTDTQYF. This rearrangement joins TRBV9 to TRBJ2-3; 11 bases line up with TRBD2. Germline V lookup: CDR1 SGDLS, CDR2 YYNGEE. The ends lost 0 bases at V and 0 bases at J; junction bases unmatched: 6. The CDR3 has 18 amino acids.

In DNA form, the CDR3 reads TGTGCCAGCAGCCAAGACGGGACACTTTACAATGAGCAGTTCTTC. Encoded protein: CASSQDGTLYNEQFF. J is TRBJ2-1 and V is TRBV7-9, with a possible D match to TRBD1 (6 bases). V dropped 5 bases and J dropped 4 bases, with 15 bases sitting between them. Germline V lookup: CDR1 SEHNR, CDR2 FQNEAQ (reference sequence). The CDR3 runs to 15 residues.

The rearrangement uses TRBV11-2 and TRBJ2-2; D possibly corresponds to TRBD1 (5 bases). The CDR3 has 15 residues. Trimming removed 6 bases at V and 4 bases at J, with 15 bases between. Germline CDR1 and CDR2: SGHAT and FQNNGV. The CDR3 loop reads CASRWSQGGTGELFF. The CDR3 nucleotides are TGTGCCAGCAGGTGGAGCCAGGGTGGCACCGGGGAGCTGTTTTTT.

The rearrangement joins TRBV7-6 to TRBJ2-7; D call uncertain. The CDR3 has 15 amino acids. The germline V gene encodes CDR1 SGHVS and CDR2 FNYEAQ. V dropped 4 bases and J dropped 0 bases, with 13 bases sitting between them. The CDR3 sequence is CASSSQTGTSYEQYF. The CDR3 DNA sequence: TGTGCCAGCAGCTCCCAGACTGGAACCTCCTACGAGCAGTACTTC.

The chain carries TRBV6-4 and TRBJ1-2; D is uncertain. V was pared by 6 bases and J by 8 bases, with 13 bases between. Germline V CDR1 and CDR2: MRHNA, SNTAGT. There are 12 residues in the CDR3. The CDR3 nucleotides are TGTGCCAGCAGGAGACCCTCCGGGGGCTACACCTTC. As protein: CASRRPSGGYTF.

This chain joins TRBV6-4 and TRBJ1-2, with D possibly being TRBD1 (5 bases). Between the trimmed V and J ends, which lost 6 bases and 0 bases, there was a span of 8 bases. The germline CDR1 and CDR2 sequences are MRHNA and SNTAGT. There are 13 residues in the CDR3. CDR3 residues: CASRQGSNYGYTF. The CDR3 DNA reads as TGTGCCAGCAGGCAGGGATCTAACTATGGCTACACCTTC.

The CDR3 here is CASSPRDRSRQPQHF. CDR3 DNA sequence: TGTGCCAGCAGCCCCCGGGACAGATCTCGTCAGCCCCAGCATTTT. The chain employs TRBV2 and TRBJ1-5; 7 bases match TRBD1. The J segment lost 6 bases and the V segment lost 6 bases, leaving 11 bases of the junction unmatched. Germline V gene data show CDR1 as SNHLY and CDR2 as FYNNEI. The CDR3 totals 15 residues.

CDR3 DNA: TGTGCCAGCAGGCTGGACATGAATTCTTATCAGCCCCAGCATTTT. Translation: CASRLDMNSYQPQHF. This sequence joins TRBV28 and TRBJ1-5, with a tentative D call TRBD1 (5 bases). The V end was cut by 6 bases, the J end by 5 bases, with 17 bases between. The CDR3 contains 15 residues. Germline V gives CDR1 MDHEN, CDR2 SYDVKM.

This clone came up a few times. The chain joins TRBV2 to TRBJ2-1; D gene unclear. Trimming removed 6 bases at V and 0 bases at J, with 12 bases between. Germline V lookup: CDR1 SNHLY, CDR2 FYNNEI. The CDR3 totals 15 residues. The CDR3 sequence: CASSGLLSSYNEQFF. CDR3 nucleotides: TGTGCCAGCAGCGGCTTACTAAGCTCCTACAATGAGCAGTTCTTC. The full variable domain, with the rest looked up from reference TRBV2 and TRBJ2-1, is EPEVTQTPSHQVTQMGQEVILRCVPISNHLYFYWYRQILGQKVEFLVSFYNNEISEKSEIFDDQFSVERPDGSNFTLKIRSTKLEDSAMYFCASSGLLSSYNEQFFGPGTRLTVL.

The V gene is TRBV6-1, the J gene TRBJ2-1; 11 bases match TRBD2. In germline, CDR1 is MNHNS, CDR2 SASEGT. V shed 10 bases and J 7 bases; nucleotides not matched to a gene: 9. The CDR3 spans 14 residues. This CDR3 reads CATIRTSGLNEQFF. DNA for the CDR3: TGTGCCACGATACGGACTAGCGGGTTAAATGAGCAGTTCTTC.

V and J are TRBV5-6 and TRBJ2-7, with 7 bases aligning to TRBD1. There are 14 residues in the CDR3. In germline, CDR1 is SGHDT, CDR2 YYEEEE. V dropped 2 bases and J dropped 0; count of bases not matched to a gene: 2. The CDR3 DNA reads TGTGCCAGCAGCTTACAGGGGAACTCCTACGAGCAGTACTTC. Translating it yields CASSLQGNSYEQYF.

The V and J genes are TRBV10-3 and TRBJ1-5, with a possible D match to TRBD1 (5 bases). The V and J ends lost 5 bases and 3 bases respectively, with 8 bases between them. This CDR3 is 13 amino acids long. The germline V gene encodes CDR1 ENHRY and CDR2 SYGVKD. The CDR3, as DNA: TGTGCCATCAGTACAGGTATCAATCAGCCCCAGCATTTT. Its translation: CAISTGINQPQHF.

The DNA for the CDR3 is TGTGCCAGCAGCTTGCTCCGGAACACTGAAGCTTTCTTT. This translates into CASSLLRNTEAFF. V and J are TRBV5-4 and TRBJ1-1; D call uncertain. Trimming pared 1 base from V and 1 base from J, leaving 5 bases between. Per the germline V gene, CDR1 is SGHNT and CDR2 is YYREEE (reference sequence). CDR3 length: 13 amino acids.

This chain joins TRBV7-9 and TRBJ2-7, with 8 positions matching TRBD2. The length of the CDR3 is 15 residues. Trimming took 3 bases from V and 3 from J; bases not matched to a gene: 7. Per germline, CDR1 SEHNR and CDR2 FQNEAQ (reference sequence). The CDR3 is CASSFSAAGGYEQYF. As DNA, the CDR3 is TGTGCCAGCAGCTTTAGTGCGGCGGGGGGCTACGAGCAGTACTTC.

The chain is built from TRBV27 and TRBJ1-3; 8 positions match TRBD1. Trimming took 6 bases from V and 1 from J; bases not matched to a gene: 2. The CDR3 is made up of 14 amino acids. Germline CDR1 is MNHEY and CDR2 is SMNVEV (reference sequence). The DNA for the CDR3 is TGTGCCAGCAGCGACAGGGGATCTGGAAACACCATATATTTT. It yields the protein CASSDRGSGNTIYF.

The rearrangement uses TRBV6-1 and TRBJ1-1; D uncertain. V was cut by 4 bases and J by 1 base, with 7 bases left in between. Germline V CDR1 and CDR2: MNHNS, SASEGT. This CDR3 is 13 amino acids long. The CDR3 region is CASSVRRNTEAFF. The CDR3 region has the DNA TGTGCCAGCAGTGTTCGGAGGAACACTGAAGCTTTCTTT.

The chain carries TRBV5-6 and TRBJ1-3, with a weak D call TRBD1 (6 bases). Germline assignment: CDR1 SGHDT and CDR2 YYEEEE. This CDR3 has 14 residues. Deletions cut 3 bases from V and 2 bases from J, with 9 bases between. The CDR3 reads CASSYRVPGNTIYF. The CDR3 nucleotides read TGTGCCAGCAGCTACAGGGTGCCTGGAAACACCATATATTTT.

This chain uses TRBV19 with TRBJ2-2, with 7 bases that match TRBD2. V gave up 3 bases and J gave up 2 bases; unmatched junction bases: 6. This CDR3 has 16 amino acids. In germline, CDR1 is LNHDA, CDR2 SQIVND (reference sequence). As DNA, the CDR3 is TGTGCCAGTAGTATCTATAGCGGGCCAAACACCGGGGAGCTGTTTTTT. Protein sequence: CASSIYSGPNTGELFF.

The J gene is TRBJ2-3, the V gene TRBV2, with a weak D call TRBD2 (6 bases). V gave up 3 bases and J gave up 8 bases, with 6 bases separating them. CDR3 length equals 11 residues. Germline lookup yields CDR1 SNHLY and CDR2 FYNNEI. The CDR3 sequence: CASSEGGTQYF. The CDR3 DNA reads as TGTGCCAGCAGTGAGGGAGGTACGCAGTATTTT.

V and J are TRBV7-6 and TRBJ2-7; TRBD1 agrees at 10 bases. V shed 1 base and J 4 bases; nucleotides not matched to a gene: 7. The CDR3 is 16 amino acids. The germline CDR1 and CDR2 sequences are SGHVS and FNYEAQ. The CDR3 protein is CASSLVGWGQGYEQYF. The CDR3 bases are TGTGCCAGCAGCTTAGTTGGATGGGGACAGGGGTACGAGCAGTACTTC. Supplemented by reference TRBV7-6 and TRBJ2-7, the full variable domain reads GAGVSQSPRYKVTKRGQDVALRCDPISGHVSLYWYRQALGQGPEFLTYFNYEAQQDKSGLPNDRFSAERPEGSISTLTIQRTEQRDSAMYRCASSLVGWGQGYEQYFGPGTRLTVT.

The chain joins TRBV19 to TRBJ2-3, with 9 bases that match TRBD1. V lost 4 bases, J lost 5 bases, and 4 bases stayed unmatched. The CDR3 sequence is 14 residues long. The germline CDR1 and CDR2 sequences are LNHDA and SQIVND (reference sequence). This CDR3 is CASSTGTGIDTQYF. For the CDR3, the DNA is TGTGCCAGTAGTACGGGGACAGGGATAGATACGCAGTATTTT.

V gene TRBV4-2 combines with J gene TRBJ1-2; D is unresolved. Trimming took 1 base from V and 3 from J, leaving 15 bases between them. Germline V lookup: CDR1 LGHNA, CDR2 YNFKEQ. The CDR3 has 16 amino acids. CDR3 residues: CASSQGTTEDYYGYTF. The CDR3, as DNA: TGTGCCAGCAGCCAAGGTACTACGGAAGATTACTATGGCTACACCTTC.

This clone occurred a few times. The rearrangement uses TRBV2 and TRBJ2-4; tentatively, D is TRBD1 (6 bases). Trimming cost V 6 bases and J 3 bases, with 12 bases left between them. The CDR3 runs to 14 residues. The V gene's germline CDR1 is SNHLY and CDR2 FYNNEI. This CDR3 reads CASSWTEGKNIQYF. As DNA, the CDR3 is TGTGCCAGCAGCTGGACAGAAGGCAAAAACATTCAGTACTTC.

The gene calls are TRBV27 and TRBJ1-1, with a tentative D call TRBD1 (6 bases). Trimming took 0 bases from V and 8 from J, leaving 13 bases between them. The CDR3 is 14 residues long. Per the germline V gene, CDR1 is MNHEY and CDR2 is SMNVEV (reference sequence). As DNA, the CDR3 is TGTGCCAGCAGTTTATCTGGGACACTTAAAGAAGCTTTCTTT. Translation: CASSLSGTLKEAFF.

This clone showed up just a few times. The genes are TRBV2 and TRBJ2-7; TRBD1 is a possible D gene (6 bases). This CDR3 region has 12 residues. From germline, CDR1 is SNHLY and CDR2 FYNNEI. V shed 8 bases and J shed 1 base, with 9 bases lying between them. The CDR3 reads CASRDTSYEQYF. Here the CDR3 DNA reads TGTGCCAGCCGGGACACTTCCTACGAGCAGTACTTC.

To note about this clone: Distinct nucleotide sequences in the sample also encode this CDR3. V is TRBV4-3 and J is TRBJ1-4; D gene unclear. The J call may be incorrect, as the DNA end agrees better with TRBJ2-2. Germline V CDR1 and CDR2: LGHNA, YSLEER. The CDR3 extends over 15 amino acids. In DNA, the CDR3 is TGCGCCAGCAGCCAAGGATCGGCGCTAGGGAGGGAGCTGTTTTTT. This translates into CASSQGSALGRELFF.

CDR3 protein: CSAFNDRGLVNTEAFF. The DNA of the CDR3 is TGCAGCGCCTTCAACGACAGGGGTTTAGTAAACACTGAAGCTTTCTTT. J is TRBJ1-1 and V is TRBV29-1, with 8 bases identical to TRBD1. The CDR3 consists of 16 residues. The trim removed 7 bases at V and 2 bases at J, leaving 15 bases unmatched. CDR1 is SQVTM and CDR2 is ANQGSEA in the germline V gene.